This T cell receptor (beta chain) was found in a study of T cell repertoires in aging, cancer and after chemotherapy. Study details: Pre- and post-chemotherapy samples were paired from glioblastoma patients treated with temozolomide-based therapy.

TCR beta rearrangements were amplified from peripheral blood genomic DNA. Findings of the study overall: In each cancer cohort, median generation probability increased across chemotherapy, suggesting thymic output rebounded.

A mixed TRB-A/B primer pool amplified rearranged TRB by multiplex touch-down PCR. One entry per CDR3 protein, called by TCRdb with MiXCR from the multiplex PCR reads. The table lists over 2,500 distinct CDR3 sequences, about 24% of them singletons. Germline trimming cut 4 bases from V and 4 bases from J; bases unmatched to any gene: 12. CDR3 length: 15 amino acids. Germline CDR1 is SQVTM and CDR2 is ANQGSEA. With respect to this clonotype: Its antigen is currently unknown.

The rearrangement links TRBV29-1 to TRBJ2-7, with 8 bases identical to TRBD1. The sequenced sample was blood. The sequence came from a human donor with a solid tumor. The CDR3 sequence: CSVGGAGGVGYEQYF. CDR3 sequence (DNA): TGCAGCGTTGGAGGGGCAGGGGGCGTGGGTTACGAGCAGTACTTC.